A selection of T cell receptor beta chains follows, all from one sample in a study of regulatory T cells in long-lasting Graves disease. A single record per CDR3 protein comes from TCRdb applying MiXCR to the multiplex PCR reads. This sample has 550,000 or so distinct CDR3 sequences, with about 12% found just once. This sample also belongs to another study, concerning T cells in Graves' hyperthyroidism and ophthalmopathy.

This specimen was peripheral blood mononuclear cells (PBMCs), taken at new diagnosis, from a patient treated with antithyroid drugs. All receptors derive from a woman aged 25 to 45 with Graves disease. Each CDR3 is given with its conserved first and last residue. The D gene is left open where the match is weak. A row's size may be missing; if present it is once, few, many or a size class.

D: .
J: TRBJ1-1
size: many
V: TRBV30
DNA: TGTGCCTGGAGTGCTCTCGGGGGCACTGAAGCTTTCTTT
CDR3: CAWSALGGTEAFF

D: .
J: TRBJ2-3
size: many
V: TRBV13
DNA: TGTGCCAGCAGCCACGGAGGTTTGGGAGATACGCAGTATTTT
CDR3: CASSHGGLGDTQYF

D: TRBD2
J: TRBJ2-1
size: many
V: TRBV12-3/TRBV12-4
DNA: TGTGCCAGCAGTTTTACGCTACTAGCGGGAGTAAACAATGAGCAGTTCTTC
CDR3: CASSFTLLAGVNNEQFF

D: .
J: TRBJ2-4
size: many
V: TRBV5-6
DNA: TGTGCCAGCAGCCCCCTCGTCGAATTAGCCAAAAACATTCAGTACTTC
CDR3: CASSPLVELAKNIQYF

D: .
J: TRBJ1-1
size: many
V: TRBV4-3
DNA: TGCGCCAGCACCCAAGCCAGGGGCACTGAAGCTTTCTTT
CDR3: CASTQARGTEAFF

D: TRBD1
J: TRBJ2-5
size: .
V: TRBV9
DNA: TGTGCCAGCAGCGCCGGGACAGGGCCGATGGAGACCCAGTACTTC
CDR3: CASSAGTGPMETQYF

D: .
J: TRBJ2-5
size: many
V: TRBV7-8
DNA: TGTGCCAGCAGCCGTCCCCTCGGTGCGGAGACCCAGTACTTC
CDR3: CASSRPLGAETQYF

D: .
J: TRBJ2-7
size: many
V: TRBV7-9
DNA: TGTGCCAGCAGCTTAAATACGGTGACCTACGAGCAGTACTTC
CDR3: CASSLNTVTYEQYF

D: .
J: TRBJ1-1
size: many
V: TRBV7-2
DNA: TGTGCCAGCAGCTTTAACATGATGTCGGGCACTGAAGCTTTCTTT
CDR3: CASSFNMMSGTEAFF

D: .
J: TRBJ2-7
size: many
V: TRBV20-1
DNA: TGCAGTGCTAGAGGCAGCGGCCCTCGTTATTACGAGCAATACTTC
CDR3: CSARGSGPRYYEQYF

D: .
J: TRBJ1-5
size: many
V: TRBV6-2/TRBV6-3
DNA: TGTGCCAGCAGTTACGATTTACGGTCGCCAGTTCAGCATTTT
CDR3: CASSYDLRSPVQHF

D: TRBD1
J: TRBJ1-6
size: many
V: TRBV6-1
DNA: TGTGCCAGCAGTGATACAGGGGCCAATTCACCCCTCCACTTT
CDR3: CASSDTGANSPLHF

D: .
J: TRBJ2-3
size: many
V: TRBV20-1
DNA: TGCAGTGCTAGTGACCAACGACTACAAGATACGCAGTATTTT
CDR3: CSASDQRLQDTQYF

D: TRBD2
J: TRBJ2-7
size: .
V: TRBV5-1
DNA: TGCGCCAGCAGCTTGGGCGGGAGGGCCCTCGGGGTGCAGTACTTC
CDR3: CASSLGGRALGVQYF

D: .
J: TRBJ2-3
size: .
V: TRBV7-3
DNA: TGTGCCAGCAGCTTTGGTTTCGCGGGAAGTTGGGATACGCAGTATTTT
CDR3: CASSFGFAGSWDTQYF

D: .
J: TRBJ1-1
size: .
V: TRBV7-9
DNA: TGTGCCAGCAGCCTACGGGCCTCGAACACTGAAGCTTTCTTT
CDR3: CASSLRASNTEAFF

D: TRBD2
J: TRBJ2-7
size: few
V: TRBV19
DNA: TGTGCCAGTTCCCGACTAGCGGCCTCCTACGAGCAGTACTTC
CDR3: CASSRLAASYEQYF

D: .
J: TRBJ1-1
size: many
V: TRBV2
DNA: TGTGCCAGCAGTTACTCCCGGGCCACGAATCCTGAAGCTTTCTTT
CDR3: CASSYSRATNPEAFF

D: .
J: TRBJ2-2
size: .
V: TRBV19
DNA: TGTGCCAGTAGTGCCCAGAGGGGGGCTGGGGGGCTTAGGAGCACCGGGGAGCTGTTTTTT
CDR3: CASSAQRGAGGLRSTGELFF

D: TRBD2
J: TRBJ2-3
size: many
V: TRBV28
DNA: TGTGCCAGCAGCCCGGGACTAGCGGGAGGAGGGGATAGAGATACGCAGTATTTT
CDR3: CASSPGLAGGGDRDTQYF

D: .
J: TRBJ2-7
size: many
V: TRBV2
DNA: TGTGCCAGCCAACCCTCGGGGGCTGACTACGAGCAGTACTTC
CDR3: CASQPSGADYEQYF

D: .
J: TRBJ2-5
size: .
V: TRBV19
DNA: TGTGCCAGTAGTATTATGTGCAATGAGCAGTACTTC
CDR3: CASSIMCNEQYF

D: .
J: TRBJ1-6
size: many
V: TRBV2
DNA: TGTGCCAGCAGGCCCGGGGGGGCAGGAAATAATTCACCCCTCCACTTT
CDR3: CASRPGGAGNNSPLHF

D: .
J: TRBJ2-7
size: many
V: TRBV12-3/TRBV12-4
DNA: TGTGCCAGCAGTACATCGGACCGAGGCCACGAGCAGTACTTC
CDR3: CASSTSDRGHEQYF

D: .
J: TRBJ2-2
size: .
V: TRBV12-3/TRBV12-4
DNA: TGTGCCAGCAGTTGGGGAGGACATTCCGCCGGGGAGCTGTTTTTT
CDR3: CASSWGGHSAGELFF

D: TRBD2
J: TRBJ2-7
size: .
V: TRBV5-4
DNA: TGTGCCAGCAGCTTGGGGCGACTAGCGGGGGGATTCTCCTACGAGCAGTACTTC
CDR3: CASSLGRLAGGFSYEQYF

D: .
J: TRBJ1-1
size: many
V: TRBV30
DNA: TGTGCCTGGAGTTATGACACTGAAGCTTTCTTT
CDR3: CAWSYDTEAFF

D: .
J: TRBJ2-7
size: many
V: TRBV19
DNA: TGTGCCAGTAGACCTCAAGGCATGAACGAGCAGTACTTC
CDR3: CASRPQGMNEQYF